The 8 T cell receptor beta chains presented below share a single source sample, sequenced in a study of PD-L1 blockade in urothelial cancer (dated by TCRdb to 2016 to 2017). The method was the immunoSEQ multiplex PCR assay. The table was pulled from immuneACCESS by TCRdb, which kept in-frame rearrangements only. Such tables lose some clones; where checked, under half of the loss comes from unresolved V genes, and the rest has no known cause. For this sample there are about 83,000 clones; about nine tenths appear just once. Clones ranked in the top ten supply under 6% of the sample. Sequenced here: PBMCs, sampled around atezolizumab (anti-PD-L1) treatment. These receptors were collected from a woman in her seventies with urothelial cancer.

The rearrangement links TRBV28 to TRBJ2-7; weak D call: TRBD1 (6 bases). This CDR3 region has 15 residues. Per the germline V gene, CDR1 is MDHEN and CDR2 is SYDVKM. V shed 4 bases and J shed 5 bases, with 18 bases lying between them. The CDR3 is CASSSHREGLDEQYF. CDR3 bases: TGTGCCAGCAGTTCCCACAGGGAAGGTCTTGACGAGCAGTACTTC.

The chain links TRBV6-1 to TRBJ2-1; maybe TRBD2 (6 bases). This CDR3 contains 14 residues. From germline, CDR1 is MNHNS and CDR2 SASEGT. V dropped 8 bases and J dropped 9 bases, with 20 bases sitting between them. The CDR3 region is CASGGTGAFREQFF. CDR3 in DNA: TGTGCCAGCGGGGGGACTGGCGCTTTCCGTGAGCAGTTCTTC.

The chain links TRBV27 to TRBJ2-1; a possible D gene is TRBD1 (7 bases). Trimming cost V 1 base and J 2 bases, with 15 bases left between them. Germline V gene lookup returns CDR1 MNHEY and CDR2 SMNVEV (reference sequence). This CDR3 region has 17 residues. The DNA of the CDR3 is TGTGCCAGCAGTTTATACAGGGGCGGGAAGACCTACAATGAGCAGTTCTTC. Translated: CASSLYRGGKTYNEQFF.

The J gene is TRBJ1-4, the V gene TRBV19; no reliable D call. V shed 3 bases and J shed 0 bases, with 8 bases lying between them. The CDR3 covers 15 residues. Germline CDR1 reads LNHDA; CDR2 reads SQIVND (reference sequence). CDR3 sequence (DNA): TGTGCCAGTAGTATTAGGAGCACAACTAATGAAAAACTGTTTTTT. As protein: CASSIRSTTNEKLFF. Full variable domain (missing parts from reference TRBV19 and TRBJ1-4): DGGITQSPKYLFRKEGQNVTLSCEQNLNHDAMYWYRQDPGQGLRLIYYSQIVNDFQKGDIAEGYSVSREKKESFPLTVTSAQKNPTAFYLCASSIRSTTNEKLFFGSGTQLSVL.

The gene calls are TRBV19 and TRBJ1-4, with 9 positions matching TRBD1. This CDR3 has 12 residues. Germline V lookup: CDR1 LNHDA, CDR2 SQIVND (reference sequence). Unmatched junction bases numbered 2, after V lost 8 bases and J lost 7 bases. CDR3 amino acids: CASSDRGEKLFF. For the CDR3, the DNA is TGTGCCAGTTCGGACAGGGGTGAAAAACTGTTTTTT.

This clone has only one observation. This chain uses TRBV4-1 with TRBJ2-2, with 10 bases lining up with TRBD1. Germline V gene lookup returns CDR1 MGHRA and CDR2 YSYEKL. The CDR3 is 18 amino acids. The junction had 14 bases not matched to a gene; V was cut back by 6 bases and J by 4 bases. The CDR3 region is CASRSRDRGTDATGELFF. The CDR3 DNA is TGCGCCAGCAGGTCCCGGGACAGGGGAACGGATGCCACCGGGGAGCTGTTTTTT.

The chain uses TRBV5-6 and TRBJ2-7; 10 nucleotides agree with TRBD1. The CDR3 has 17 amino acids. Germline CDR1 is SGHDT and CDR2 is YYEEEE. V trimming: 3 bases; J trimming: 0 bases; junction bases outside the gene matches: 9. The CDR3 reads CASSWMTGGASSYEQYF. The CDR3 DNA is TGTGCCAGCAGCTGGATGACAGGGGGCGCGAGCTCCTACGAGCAGTACTTC.

The chain has TRBV27 and TRBJ1-4; 11 positions match TRBD1. Per germline, CDR1 MNHEY and CDR2 SMNVEV (reference sequence). This CDR3 is built from 16 residues. The V and J ends lost 6 bases and 7 bases, in that order; junction bases with no gene match: 10. DNA of the CDR3: TGTGCCAGCAGCCGAAAGACCGGGACAGGGGGTGAAAAACTGTTTTTT. It encodes CASSRKTGTGGEKLFF.